A single sample is the source of the 16 T cell receptor beta chains below, sequenced in a study of cytomegalovirus exposure and HLA in healthy donors. Amplification used 60 Vbeta primers and 13 Jbeta primers. Repertoires were generated with immunoSEQ multiplex PCR, while TCRdb's copy carries only in-frame clones and drops some. This sample has approximately 160,000 clones; over 80% occur once, and the top ten carry approximately 1.8%. Material for sequencing was PBMCs. These receptors were obtained from a human donor in good health.

The J gene is TRBJ2-5, the V gene TRBV2, with 10 bases aligning to TRBD2. The trim removed 8 bases at V and 4 bases at J, leaving 10 bases unmatched. Germline values: CDR1 SNHLY, CDR2 FYNNEI. This CDR3 is built from 15 residues. CDR3 bases: TGTGCCAGCGCTAAGGATAGCGGGAGGTTAGAGACCCAGTACTTC. Translating it yields CASAKDSGRLETQYF.

The V gene is TRBV7-6, the J gene TRBJ2-7; D ambiguous. The CDR3 is made up of 18 amino acids. Germline V gene data show CDR1 as SGHVS and CDR2 as FNYEAQ. Deletions cut 2 bases from V and 0 bases from J, with 20 bases between. The CDR3 here is CASSLWAMGSLSSYEQYF. The DNA for the CDR3 is TGTGCCAGCAGCTTATGGGCGATGGGCAGCTTGAGCTCCTACGAGCAGTACTTC.

CDR3 sequence: CASSPVGGDSYNEQFF. For the CDR3, the DNA is TGTGCCAGCTCACCAGTAGGCGGGGACTCCTACAATGAGCAGTTCTTC. V usage is TRBV18 and J usage is TRBJ2-1; the D gene is possibly TRBD2 (6 bases). The germline CDR1 and CDR2 sequences are KGHSH and LQKENI. Deletions cut 2 bases from V and 0 bases from J, with 11 bases between. The CDR3 spans 16 residues. The full variable domain, with the rest looked up from reference TRBV18 and TRBJ2-1, is NAGVMQNPRHLVRRRGQEARLRCSPMKGHSHVYWYRQLPEEGLKFMVYLQKENIIDESGMPKERFSAEFPKEGPSILRIQQVVRGDSAAYFCASSPVGGDSYNEQFFGPGTRLTVL.

The V call is TRBV5-1, the J call TRBJ1-1; weak D call: TRBD1 (6 bases). Looked up from germline, CDR1 is SGHRS and CDR2 is YFSETQ. The V end lost 0 bases, the J end lost 4 bases, and 13 bases lay between the germline ends. The CDR3 covers 15 residues. The CDR3 here is CASSLDGQKVTEAFF. In nucleotides, the CDR3 is TGCGCCAGCAGCTTGGACGGACAGAAGGTCACTGAAGCTTTCTTT.

In this sample, this clone turned up a few times. The rearrangement links TRBV6-5 to TRBJ1-1; D unclear. V lost 5 bases to trimming and J lost 1 base, with 8 bases between them. CDR3 length equals 13 residues. Looked up from germline, CDR1 is MNHEY and CDR2 is SVGAGI. The CDR3 loop is CASSGDENTEAFF. DNA of the CDR3: TGTGCCAGCAGTGGAGATGAGAACACTGAAGCTTTCTTT.

The V gene is TRBV5-1, the J gene TRBJ2-7; no clear D. Trimming took 0 bases from V and 4 from J, leaving 11 bases between them. The CDR3 is 14 amino acids. Germline V gene data show CDR1 as SGHRS and CDR2 as YFSETQ. This chain's CDR3 is CASSLEKFGYEQYF. CDR3 in DNA: TGCGCCAGCAGCTTGGAGAAATTCGGGTACGAGCAGTACTTC.

The count of this clone is one. V gene TRBV9 combines with J gene TRBJ1-1; TRBD1 matches 10 bases. The germline gives CDR1 SGDLS, CDR2 YYNGEE. The CDR3 loop spans 15 amino acids. Trimming removed 2 bases from V and 5 bases from J; junction bases left unmatched: 6. This chain's CDR3 is CASSVGQGMRTEAFF. The CDR3 nucleotides read TGTGCCAGCAGCGTGGGACAGGGGATGCGGACTGAAGCTTTCTTT.

The chain employs TRBV7-6 and TRBJ2-3; 7 positions agree with TRBD1. Losses at the gene ends were 5 bases for V and 4 bases for J; bases not matched to a gene: 12. Looked up from germline, CDR1 is SGHVS and CDR2 is FNYEAQ. The CDR3 has 16 amino acids. The CDR3 protein is CASSPQQGSGADTQYF. CDR3 in DNA: TGTGCCAGCAGCCCACAACAGGGGAGTGGAGCAGATACGCAGTATTTT.

The chain recombines TRBV4-2 with TRBJ2-7, with TRBD2 identical over 8 bases. The CDR3 has 15 amino acids. Looked up from germline, CDR1 is LGHNA and CDR2 is YNFKEQ. Germline trimming cut 1 base from V and 2 bases from J; bases unmatched to any gene: 4. For the CDR3, the DNA is TGTGCCAGCAGCCAAGCGGGGGGGCCGCCCTACGAGCAGTACTTC. The encoded protein is CASSQAGGPPYEQYF.

The V and J genes are TRBV6-1 and TRBJ2-7; 7 bases are a match to TRBD2. The V gene's germline CDR1 is MNHNS and CDR2 SASEGT. The CDR3 is 14 amino acids. V gave up 5 bases and J gave up 1 base; unmatched junction bases: 5. The CDR3 region has the DNA TGTGCCAGCAGTAAGCGGGATCTTTCCTACGAGCAGTACTTC. It encodes CASSKRDLSYEQYF.

The rearrangement joins TRBV15 to TRBJ1-6; D is uncertain. CDR1 and CDR2 from the germline V gene are LNHNV and YYDKDF (reference sequence). This CDR3 is 18 amino acids long. Trimming stripped 0 bases from V and 0 bases from J, with 12 bases between. The CDR3, as DNA: TGTGCCACCAGCAGAGATCCCATTGCTAGCTCCTATAATTCACCCCTCCACTTT. Amino acid sequence: CATSRDPIASSYNSPLHF.

The chain uses TRBV14 and TRBJ2-7; 9 bases agree with TRBD2. The CDR3 consists of 16 residues. CDR1 is SGHDN and CDR2 is FVKESK in the germline V gene. Trimming at V came to 1 base and at J to 2 bases, leaving 6 bases not matched to a gene. DNA for the CDR3: TGTGCCAGCAGCCAAGTACGGGCGGGGGGGCCCTACGAGCAGTACTTC. This sequence encodes CASSQVRAGGPYEQYF. Full variable domain (rest looked up from reference TRBV14 and TRBJ2-7): EAGVTQFPSHSVIEKGQTVTLRCDPISGHDNLYWYRRVMGKEIKFLLHFVKESKQDESGMPNNRFLAERTGGTYSTLKVQPAELEDSGVYFCASSQVRAGGPYEQYFGPGTRLTVT.

This chain joins TRBV4-1 and TRBJ1-1; possible D gene TRBD1, 6 bases. V was pared by 0 bases and J by 8 bases, with 19 bases between. This CDR3 contains 16 residues. Germline assignment: CDR1 MGHRA and CDR2 YSYEKL. CDR3 loop: CASSQDPGRGNTEAFF. In DNA form, the CDR3 reads TGCGCCAGCAGCCAAGATCCGGGCAGGGGAAATACGGAAGCTTTCTTT.

This clone was recorded once. The chain has TRBV4-3 and TRBJ2-7; 7 bases fit TRBD1. V was clipped by 2 bases and J by 5 bases; unmatched bases: 9. This CDR3 spans 15 amino acids. Germline V gives CDR1 LGHNA, CDR2 YSLEER. This chain's CDR3 is CASSQSGQPWDEQYF. In nucleotides, the CDR3 is TGCGCCAGCAGCCAATCGGGACAGCCTTGGGACGAGCAGTACTTC.

The chain recombines TRBV25-1 with TRBJ1-2; D ambiguous. V gave up 4 bases and J gave up 0 bases, with 3 bases separating them. The CDR3 is 12 amino acids. Germline V gene data show CDR1 as MGHDK and CDR2 as SYGVNS. The CDR3 DNA reads as TGTGCCAGCAGTGGAGCTAACTATGGCTACACCTTC. Translating gives CASSGANYGYTF.

This clone was observed a few times. The V gene is TRBV5-4, the J gene TRBJ2-1, with 10 bases aligning to TRBD2. The germline V gene has CDR1 SGHNT and CDR2 YYREEE (reference sequence). J gave up 0 bases and V 4 bases, and 7 bases lay outside the gene matches. The CDR3 length is 17 residues. As DNA, the CDR3 is TGTGCCAGCAGCGGGATGAGCGGGGGGGGCTCCTACAATGAGCAGTTCTTC. Protein sequence: CASSGMSGGGSYNEQFF.